This T cell receptor (beta chain) is drawn from a study of sequential checkpoint blockade in melanoma. With 2 bases removed from V and 0 bases from J, the gap between germline ends came to 5 bases. Per germline, CDR1 MNHEY and CDR2 SMNVEV (reference sequence). The CDR3 consists of 13 residues. Some clones are missing from TCRdb's copy, which holds only in-frame ones; the method was immunoSEQ multiplex PCR. The table shows some 10,000 clones, with around 75% occurring only once. The treatment is: randomized to nivolumab then ipilimumab (arm A) or the reverse (arm B). No patient had prior DNA-damaging chemotherapy. Live CD3+CD8+ CD19− CD56− cells were sorted from PBMCs.

The sequence was collected from a human donor with melanoma. Sequences were derived from CD8+ T cells sorted from blood (inferred from file names), sampled from a patient given nivolumab and ipilimumab in sequence. This chain joins TRBV27 and TRBJ2-7; no clear D gene. DNA of the CDR3: TGTGCCAGCAGTTTAGCGGTCTCCTACGAGCAGTACTTC. Translation gives CASSLAVSYEQYF.